A single sample gave rise to the 19 T cell receptor beta chains below, sequenced in a study of regulatory T cells in long-lasting Graves disease. Arm-PCR of CDR3 regions with iRepertoire HTBI primers generated TCR beta libraries. TCRdb used MiXCR to reprocess the multiplex PCR reads, holding one entry per CDR3 protein. The sample holds approximately 310,000 distinct CDR3 sequences; more than 15% are singletons and the top ten take roughly 40%. Sample time point: newly diagnosed GD, antithyroid drugs for less than 3 months. Extracted RNA from PBMCs served as the source of the TCR library. This material consisted of peripheral blood mononuclear cells (PBMCs), taken at new diagnosis, from a patient treated with antithyroid drugs. Receptor source: a female donor with Graves disease.

In the case of this clonotype: Possible read error: a much larger clone is one base away. The rearrangement joins TRBV6-2 or TRBV6-3 to TRBJ2-7, with 7 bases that match TRBD2. J was trimmed by 8 bases and V by 0 bases; bases with no gene match: 10. The germline V gene encodes CDR1 MNHEY and CDR2 SVGEGT. This CDR3 contains 15 residues. CDR3 protein: CASSYSRGSLSKQYF. Here the CDR3 DNA reads TGTGCCAGCAGTTACTCTCGCGGGAGTCTTAGCAAGCAGTACTTC.

In this sample, this clonotype turned up many times. The chain joins TRBV20-1 to TRBJ2-7; 10 bases are shared with TRBD2. This CDR3 region has 15 residues. Germline CDR1 DFQATT, CDR2 SNEGSKA (reference sequence). Trimming removed 4 bases from V and 3 bases from J; junction bases left unmatched: 9. The CDR3, as DNA: TGCAGTGCTAAAGCGGGGGGGGGTAGCGACTACGAGCAGTACTTC. This encodes CSAKAGGGSDYEQYF.

The rearrangement uses TRBV4-1 and TRBJ1-5; D not resolved. The germline V and J ends were trimmed by 2 bases and 6 bases, with 8 bases remaining between them. The CDR3 consists of 13 residues. Germline CDR1 MGHRA, CDR2 YSYEKL. This CDR3 is CASSQLAGQPQHF. CDR3 coding DNA: TGCGCCAGCAGCCAATTAGCGGGTCAGCCCCAGCATTTT.

A remark on this clonotype: This may be a read error: a much more frequent sequence differs by one nucleotide. The J gene is TRBJ2-3, the V gene TRBV28; TRBD2 agrees at 7 bases. The end of the DNA fits TRBJ2-5 better, so the J call may be wrong. Germline loops: CDR1 MDHEN, CDR2 SYDVKM. This CDR3 contains 14 residues. The CDR3 nucleotides read TGTGCCAGCAGTTTATCGGGAGGTGAAGAGGCCCAGTACTTC. It specifies CASSLSGGEEAQYF.

This clonotype was seen many times. This chain links TRBV4-1 with TRBJ2-1; 10 bases are shared with TRBD2. Germline values: CDR1 MGHRA, CDR2 YSYEKL. Trimming cost V 4 bases and J 9 bases; bases outside gene matches: 12. CDR3 length: 16 amino acids. DNA for the CDR3: TGCGCCAGCAGCCCCCTAGCGGGAGTGGGGGTAGGTGAGCAGTTCTTC. Its translation is CASSPLAGVGVGEQFF.

This clonotype has at least ten counts. This sequence joins TRBV6-9 and TRBJ2-2, with D perhaps TRBD2 (7 bases). The ends were cut back, 3 bases at V and 4 bases at J, with 18 bases in the middle. The CDR3 has 17 amino acids. Germline V gives CDR1 MNHGY, CDR2 SVAAGI. The CDR3 reads CASSYSSGGAGTGELFF. As DNA, the CDR3 is TGTGCCAGCAGTTACTCTTCGGGGGGCGCGGGCACCGGGGAGCTGTTTTTT.

Details on this clonotype: This could be a read error, since a much larger clone is one nucleotide away. The J gene is TRBJ2-7, the V gene TRBV9; D not certain. The CDR3 consists of 14 residues. Germline loops: CDR1 SGDLS, CDR2 YYNGEE. The CDR3 nucleotides read TGTGTCAGCAGCGTAGGTGGCAGAAACTACGAGCAGTACTTC. Protein: CVSSVGGRNYEQYF. Looking up the rest from reference TRBV9 and TRBJ2-7 gives the full variable domain: DSGVTQTPKHLITATGQRVTLRCSPRSGDLSVYWYQQSLDQGLQFLIQYYNGEERAKGNILERFSAQQFPDLHSELNLSSLELGDSALYFCVSSVGGRNYEQYFGPGTRLTVT.

In this sample, this clonotype turned up many times. The chain carries TRBV2 and TRBJ1-5, with unresolved D. Germline CDR1 and CDR2: SNHLY and FYNNEI. Trimming cost V 3 bases and J 2 bases, with 2 bases left between them. This CDR3 spans 12 amino acids. The CDR3 region is CASSEGNQPQHF. DNA of the CDR3: TGTGCCAGCAGTGAGGGCAATCAGCCCCAGCATTTT. Looking up the rest from reference TRBV2 and TRBJ1-5 gives the full variable domain: EPEVTQTPSHQVTQMGQEVILRCVPISNHLYFYWYRQILGQKVEFLVSFYNNEISEKSEIFDDQFSVERPDGSNFTLKIRSTKLEDSAMYFCASSEGNQPQHFGDGTRLSIL.

This clonotype was seen repeatedly, ten times or more. The V gene is TRBV7-9, the J gene TRBJ2-3, with TRBD1 matching 8 bases. CDR3 length equals 18 residues. Germline CDR1 is SEHNR and CDR2 is FQNEAQ (reference sequence). The ends lost 5 bases at V and 0 bases at J; junction bases unmatched: 13. The CDR3 DNA sequence: TGTGCCAGCAGCCCCACACTCGGACAGGGCCCTAGCACAGATACGCAGTATTTT. It specifies CASSPTLGQGPSTDTQYF. Full variable domain (remainder filled in from reference TRBV7-9 and TRBJ2-3): DTGVSQNPRHKITKRGQNVTFRCDPISEHNRLYWYRQTLGQGPEFLTYFQNEAQLEKSRLLSDRFSAERPKGSFSTLEIQRTEQGDSAMYLCASSPTLGQGPSTDTQYFGPGTRLTVL.

In this sample, this clonotype turned up many times. The chain recombines TRBV10-2 with TRBJ2-3; no definite D call. The length of the CDR3 is 14 residues. Per germline, CDR1 WSHSY and CDR2 SAAADI. Trimming left V 2 bases short and J 3 bases short, with 9 bases between. The CDR3 reads CASSEEAATDTQYF. Here the CDR3 DNA reads TGCGCCAGCAGTGAGGAAGCTGCAACAGATACGCAGTATTTT.

Many counts were recorded for this clonotype. The gene calls are TRBV27 and TRBJ2-1; D is unclear. Trimming took 6 bases from V and 10 from J, leaving 13 bases between them. In germline, CDR1 is MNHEY, CDR2 SMNVEV (reference sequence). The CDR3 has 12 amino acids. The CDR3 DNA reads TGTGCCAGCAGCCCGGCTATGAACGAGCAGTTCTTC. This gives the protein CASSPAMNEQFF.

This clonotype appeared many times. This sequence joins TRBV6-5 and TRBJ1-1; D is unclear. CDR1 and CDR2 (germline): MNHEY, SVGAGI. With 0 bases removed from V and 9 bases from J, the gap between germline ends came to 11 bases. CDR3 length equals 13 residues. The CDR3 spells CASSYSNQIKAFF. CDR3 DNA: TGTGCCAGCAGTTACTCGAACCAAATTAAAGCTTTCTTT.

The rearrangement links TRBV7-9 to TRBJ2-2; TRBD1 aligns across 8 bases. This CDR3 contains 18 residues. Per germline, CDR1 SEHNR and CDR2 FQNEAQ (reference sequence). V dropped 5 bases and J dropped 2; count of bases not matched to a gene: 13. CDR3 bases: TGTGCCAGCAGCGAGACACTAGGACAGGGTCGTAACACCGGGGAGCTGTTTTTT. Translated, it gives CASSETLGQGRNTGELFF.

This clonotype was seen ten or more times. The chain has TRBV28 and TRBJ1-5, with D unresolved. V was trimmed by 2 bases and J by 0 bases, leaving 5 bases between them. CDR3 length: 14 amino acids. Looked up from germline, CDR1 is MDHEN and CDR2 is SYDVKM. Written as DNA, the CDR3 is TGTGCCAGCAGTTTAGTTGGTAGCAATCAGCCCCAGCATTTT. Its translation: CASSLVGSNQPQHF.

This clonotype was seen many times. The V gene is TRBV20-1, the J gene TRBJ2-7; TRBD2 agrees at 9 bases. Losses at the gene ends were 1 base for V and 4 bases for J; bases not matched to a gene: 2. Germline V gene data show CDR1 as DFQATT and CDR2 as SNEGSKA (reference sequence). This CDR3 spans 13 amino acids. CDR3 residues: CSARGGREYEQYF. DNA for the CDR3: TGCAGTGCTAGAGGCGGGAGGGAATACGAGCAGTACTTC.

This clonotype has a handful of counts. The CDR3 region has the DNA TGTGCCAGCAGCTCCGGGACTAGCGGGAGTTTAGGGTACAATGAGCAGTTCTTC. It yields the protein CASSSGTSGSLGYNEQFF. The chain uses TRBV9 and TRBJ2-1, with TRBD2 matching 14 bases. Germline lookup yields CDR1 SGDLS and CDR2 YYNGEE. The CDR3 spans 18 residues. V dropped 4 bases and J dropped 4; count of bases not matched to a gene: 10.

This clonotype has ten or more counts. The V call is TRBV2, the J call TRBJ1-1; D not certain. V was pared by 1 base and J by 0 bases, with 6 bases between. CDR3 length equals 14 residues. Germline CDR1 reads SNHLY; CDR2 reads FYNNEI. The CDR3 sequence is CASSEEGMNTEAFF. The CDR3 coding sequence is TGTGCCAGCAGTGAAGAGGGAATGAACACTGAAGCTTTCTTT.

With regard to this clonotype: It may be a read error: a sequence one base away is much more abundant. V and J are TRBV2 and TRBJ1-1; D possibly corresponds to TRBD1 (6 bases). Germline CDR1 is SNHLY and CDR2 is FYNNEI. This CDR3 is 15 amino acids long. Trimming left V 4 bases short and J 1 base short, with 13 bases between. The DNA for the CDR3 is TGTGCCAGCAGTGGTGGGGGGCACAAGAACACTGAAGCTTTCTTT. The encoded protein is CASSGGGHKNTEAFF.

This clonotype came up many times. This chain uses TRBV18 with TRBJ2-2, with D possibly TRBD2 on 6 matching bases. Per germline, CDR1 KGHSH and CDR2 LQKENI. The CDR3 sequence is 16 residues long. Trimming stripped 5 bases from V and 0 bases from J, with 13 bases between. CDR3: CASSEGLAANTGELFF. In nucleotides, the CDR3 is TGTGCCAGCTCAGAGGGACTGGCCGCGAACACCGGGGAGCTGTTTTTT.